This TCR beta chain came from a study of shared clonotypes between healthy human individuals. Study-level findings and limits: The low donor count limited represented genetic and exposure-history diversity.

In regard to this clone: Its matching antigen is unknown.

Clones were sequenced by immunoSEQ multiplex PCR, and TCRdb holds only the in-frame ones, with some missing. The data contain about 530,000 clones, about 79% of them seen just once; the ten biggest clones take up under 15%. This CDR3 spans 14 amino acids. Trimming pared 3 bases from V and 0 bases from J, leaving 9 bases between. Per germline, CDR1 SGDLS and CDR2 YYNGEE. This TCR came from a middle-aged woman in good health. Some clones in this sample may be carry-over from other donors' samples. Sequenced sample: PBMCs. The rearrangement uses TRBV9 and TRBJ2-5, with a possible D match to TRBD2 (6 bases). CDR3 residues: CASSEGLDQETQYF. The CDR3 coding sequence is TGTGCCAGCAGCGAGGGACTCGACCAAGAGACCCAGTACTTC.